This T cell receptor (beta chain) was observed in a study of blood T cell repertoires in COVID-19. Study information: T cells, B-cell-depleted T cells, or PBMCs provided the cDNA or gDNA that served as material.

This CDR3 contains 15 residues. Germline V CDR1 and CDR2: MDHEN, SYDVKM. V trimming: 5 bases; J trimming: 4 bases; junction bases outside the gene matches: 10. The protocol was immunoSEQ multiplex PCR, while the TCRdb copy is restricted to in-frame clones and leaves out a portion. Of approximately 300,000 clones listed, 86% were seen once; the top ten hold 1.5% to 2%. The chain combines TRBV28 with TRBJ2-7; 8 positions match TRBD2. The sequence came from a woman aged 45-65 years with acute or convalescent COVID-19. The sample consisted of peripheral blood. The CDR3, as DNA: TGTGCCAGCAGTATCCTTCGGCTAGCGGGTTACGAGCAGTACTTC. This gives the protein CASSILRLAGYEQYF. The whole variable domain, filled in from reference TRBV28 and TRBJ2-7, reads DVKVTQSSRYLVKRTGEKVFLECVQDMDHENMFWYRQDPGLGLRLIYFSYDVKMKEKGDIPEGYSVSREKKERFSLILESASTNQTSMYLCASSILRLAGYEQYFGPGTRLTVT.